The present T cell receptor (beta chain) was sequenced within a study of T cell repertoires in cytomegalovirus infection (dated by TCRdb to about 2019). Concerning the study at large: Donor HLA type was relevant to the analysis, because carriage of CMV infection together with the matching HLA type was indicated by public TCR beta signatures. The investigation overall reported the following: The ex vivo response was dominated by HLA-C-restricted CMV-specific TCR beta clonotypes, and the single most frequent clonotype in two of eight donors was supplied by these HLA-C-restricted clonotypes. In both this cohort and an independent roughly 330-donor cohort, the cumulative frequency of public TCR beta family members distinguished carriers of CMV infection plus the relevant HLA type.

As encoded in the germline V gene (reference sequence), CDR1 is MNHEY while CDR2 is SMNVEV. V was cut back by 0 bases and J by 4 bases, leaving a gap of 13 bases between them. The CDR3 holds 16 amino acids from the cysteine to the phenylalanine. Solely the CDR3 DNA is kept, with 48 bases framed from the first base. As to this clonotype: No antigen is known for it. Nothing much larger sits one base from this clone, and base qualities are not available.

The run used an Illumina HiSeq 1500. TCRdb reprocessing: public reads trimmed at Q25 with fastp, clones called with MiXCR, in-frame beta chains kept. Identical CDR3 protein sequences are pooled into one entry, listed with their most common genes and DNA. The table for this sample lists under 600,000 distinct CDR3 sequences; 16% of them were counted only once. 20% to 30% of the sample comes from the top ten. The sequence was obtained from a human donor in good health (CMV status not recorded). Some clones in this sample may be carry-over from other donors' samples. Sequencing was performed on CD8+ T cells from PBMCs. In this chain, TRBV27 is recombined with TRBJ2-1, with a tentative D gene TRBD1 over 5 matching bases. The nucleotides are TGTGCCAGCAGTTTATCTCCCAGGGCCTCATACAATGAGCAGTTCTTC. This is translated as CASSLSPRASYNEQFF.